A selection of T cell receptor beta chains follows, all from one sample in a study of T cell responses to AZD1222 COVID-19 vaccine. The protocol was immunoSEQ multiplex PCR, while the TCRdb copy is restricted to in-frame clones and leaves out a portion. The sample shows about 140,000 clones, and 2% to 2.5% sits with its ten largest clones. The sample comprised peripheral blood. Receptor source: an adult in good health. CDR3s include the opening cysteine and the closing phenylalanine or tryptophan. The order of the fields is J gene, D gene, V gene, CDR3 protein, CDR3 DNA. A D gene is named only where the DNA matches it firmly.

TRBJ2-3 | TRBD2 | TRBV4-2 | CASSQVGLAAGTQYF | TGTGCCAGCAGCCAAGTTGGACTAGCGGCAGGGACGCAGTATTTT
TRBJ1-2 | TRBD1 | TRBV2 | CASTRTGNNYGYTF | TGTGCCAGCACCCGGACAGGGAATAACTATGGCTACACCTTC
TRBJ2-7 | TRBD2 | TRBV4-1 | CASSQVGLAGITYEQYF | TGCGCCAGCAGCCAAGTGGGGCTAGCGGGGATTACCTACGAGCAGTACTTC
TRBJ1-3 | NA | TRBV28 | CASSSTPGNTIYF | TGTGCCAGCAGTTCCACCCCTGGAAACACCATATATTTT
TRBJ1-1 | NA | TRBV18 | CASSPGLGGSQAFF | TGTGCCAGCTCACCAGGCCTCGGAGGTTCCCAAGCTTTCTTT
TRBJ2-7 | NA | TRBV28 | CASRPPGGGQYF | TGTGCCAGCCGTCCTCCGGGGGGCGGGCAGTACTTC
TRBJ1-2 | NA | TRBV28 | CATAMGNYGYTF | TGTGCCACCGCTATGGGAAACTATGGCTACACCTTC
TRBJ1-5 | NA | TRBV30 | CAWSALMGGNQPQHF | TGTGCCTGGAGTGCTCTCATGGGGGGCAATCAGCCCCAGCATTTT
TRBJ1-1 | NA | TRBV6-5 | CASARAGWGNTEAFF | TGTGCCAGCGCCCGAGCGGGGTGGGGGAACACTGAAGCTTTCTTT
TRBJ2-3 | NA | TRBV7-3 | CASSFSRYDTQYF | TGTGCCAGCAGCTTTTCTAGATACGATACGCAGTATTTT
TRBJ1-4 | NA | TRBV27 | CASSLSGRREEKLFF | TGTGCCAGCAGTTTATCGGGACGACGGGAGGAAAAACTGTTTTTT
TRBJ2-7 | TRBD1 | TRBV9 | CASSVGDRYEQYF | TGTGCCAGCAGCGTAGGGGACAGGTACGAGCAGTACTTC
TRBJ2-7 | NA | TRBV5-4 | CASSSGGRYEQYF | TGTGCCAGCAGTTCAGGGGGGCGCTACGAGCAGTACTTC
TRBJ1-1 | NA | TRBV15 | CATSPGLVEAFF | TGTGCCACCAGCCCGGGGTTGGTAGAAGCTTTCTTT
TRBJ1-1 | TRBD1 | TRBV6-5 | CASSTQGRGPAFF | TGTGCCAGCAGTACACAGGGGCGCGGGCCAGCTTTCTTT
TRBJ1-4 | TRBD1 | TRBV6-2/TRBV6-3 | CASSGGWTGEKLFF | TGTGCCAGCAGTGGCGGTTGGACAGGCGAAAAACTGTTTTTT
TRBJ2-7 | TRBD2 | TRBV6-2/TRBV6-3 | CASSYDLAGAVLYEQYF | TGTGCCAGCAGTTACGACCTAGCGGGGGCCGTACTATACGAGCAGTACTTC
TRBJ1-5 | NA | TRBV6-6 | CASRRGRGNQPQHF | TGTGCCAGCAGAAGAGGGAGAGGCAATCAGCCCCAGCATTTT
TRBJ2-1 | NA | TRBV11-3 | CASGGRTTEQFF | TGTGCCAGCGGGGGACGGACTACCGAGCAGTTCTTC
TRBJ2-7 | TRBD1 | TRBV7-2 | CASSSQTGDYEQYF | TGTGCCAGCAGCTCCCAGACAGGGGACTACGAGCAGTACTTC
TRBJ2-5 | TRBD2 | TRBV24-1 | CATSDFSRGGAGETQYF | TGTGCCACCAGTGATTTTTCTCGCGGGGGGGCCGGGGAGACCCAGTACTTC
TRBJ2-2 | NA | TRBV5-1 | CASSPSSSGVYTGELFF | TGCGCCAGCAGCCCCTCGTCGTCGGGGGTCTACACCGGGGAGCTGTTTTTT
TRBJ2-5 | NA | TRBV6-5 | CASSYNIKETQYF | TGTGCCAGCAGTTACAACATCAAAGAGACCCAGTACTTC
TRBJ1-4 | NA | TRBV5-1 | CASSPGHLATNEKLFF | TGCGCCAGCAGCCCGGGACACCTTGCAACTAATGAAAAACTGTTTTTT
TRBJ2-2 | NA | TRBV19 | CATNQGAGTGELFF | TGTGCCACCAATCAGGGTGCGGGCACCGGGGAGCTGTTTTTT
TRBJ2-2 | NA | TRBV7-3 | CASSSRTNTGELFF | TGTGCCAGCAGCTCCCGAACGAACACCGGGGAGCTGTTTTTT
TRBJ2-3 | TRBD2 | TRBV2 | CASSLAGGIRTDTQYF | TGTGCCAGCAGTCTAGCGGGGGGGATCCGCACAGATACGCAGTATTTT
TRBJ2-3 | NA | TRBV9 | CASSVEGGVADTQYF | TGTGCCAGCAGCGTAGAGGGCGGGGTTGCAGATACGCAGTATTTT
TRBJ2-7 | NA | TRBV6-2/TRBV6-3 | CASSWSGRLNEQYF | TGTGCCAGCAGTTGGTCCGGGCGCCTGAACGAGCAGTACTTC
TRBJ1-2 | TRBD1 | TRBV9 | CASSAQPAGTGRHGYTF | TGTGCCAGCAGCGCTCAACCCGCCGGGACAGGGCGACATGGCTACACCTTC
TRBJ1-1 | TRBD1 | TRBV19 | CASRRRGTAVPNTEAFF | TGTGCCAGTAGGCGACGGGGGACAGCGGTCCCGAACACTGAAGCTTTCTTT
TRBJ1-5 | NA | TRBV3-1/TRBV3-2 | CASSQGSASNQPQHF | TGTGCCAGCAGCCAGGGCTCCGCGAGCAATCAGCCCCAGCATTTT
TRBJ1-1 | TRBD1 | TRBV5-1 | CASSRQGAASTEAFF | TGCGCCAGCAGCCGACAGGGGGCGGCGAGCACTGAAGCTTTCTTT
TRBJ1-1 | NA | TRBV5-4 | CASSHPDRSGAFF | TGTGCCAGCAGCCACCCGGACAGATCAGGGGCTTTCTTT
TRBJ1-5 | TRBD1 | TRBV9 | CASSEGQGLNQPQHF | TGTGCCAGCAGCGAAGGACAGGGCCTAAATCAGCCCCAGCATTTT
TRBJ1-6 | NA | TRBV9 | CASSVAGWNSPLHF | TGTGCCAGCAGCGTAGCAGGGTGGAATTCACCCCTCCACTTT
TRBJ1-4 | NA | TRBV6-5 | CASSPDPGSEKLFF | TGTGCCAGCAGTCCGGACCCCGGCAGTGAAAAACTGTTTTTT
TRBJ2-3 | NA | TRBV5-1 | CASSLEGQSTDTQYF | TGCGCCAGCAGCTTGGAAGGACAGAGCACAGATACGCAGTATTTT
TRBJ1-1 | NA | TRBV2 | CASSVYGQPVTEAFF | TGTGCCAGCAGTGTTTATGGGCAACCTGTCACTGAAGCTTTCTTT
TRBJ1-6 | TRBD1 | TRBV6-5 | CATWDRNNSPLHF | TGTGCCACTTGGGACAGAAATAATTCACCCCTCCACTTT
TRBJ1-1 | TRBD1 | TRBV30 | CAWSAPPGQGARRRTEAFF | TGTGCCTGGAGTGCCCCACCGGGACAGGGGGCTCGGAGGCGGACTGAAGCTTTCTTT
TRBJ1-5 | NA | TRBV7-2 | CASSLWSLQPQHF | TGTGCCAGCAGCTTATGGTCACTTCAGCCCCAGCATTTT
TRBJ1-4 | NA | TRBV5-5 | CASSLRDGEKLFF | TGTGCCAGCAGCCTCAGGGACGGGGAAAAACTGTTTTTT
TRBJ2-3 | NA | TRBV7-9 | CASSPQVGKPDTQYF | TGTGCCAGCAGCCCCCAAGTGGGGAAGCCAGATACGCAGTATTTT
TRBJ2-5 | NA | TRBV7-8 | CASSPEYNRYQETQYF | TGTGCCAGCAGCCCGGAATACAATCGGTACCAAGAGACCCAGTACTTC
TRBJ1-4 | NA | TRBV25-1 | CASSEGANEKLFF | TGTGCCAGCAGTGAAGGGGCTAATGAAAAACTGTTTTTT
TRBJ2-3 | NA | TRBV5-1 | CASSLAPGGDSDTQYF | TGCGCCAGCAGCTTGGCCCCGGGCGGGGATTCAGATACGCAGTATTTT
TRBJ1-6 | NA | TRBV18 | CASSPSSNPLNSPLHF | TGTGCCAGCTCACCGAGCTCAAATCCCCTTAATTCACCCCTCCACTTT
TRBJ2-3 | TRBD1 | TRBV18 | CASSPPADRETQYF | TGTGCCAGCTCACCACCCGCCGACAGGGAAACGCAGTATTTT
TRBJ2-3 | TRBD2 | TRBV4-2 | CASSQDPSGGSTDTQYF | TGTGCCAGCAGCCAAGATCCTAGCGGGGGCAGCACAGATACGCAGTATTTT
TRBJ1-2 | TRBD1 | TRBV6-1 | CASSEQGAKIYGYTF | TGTGCCAGCAGTGAACAGGGGGCCAAGATCTATGGCTACACCTTC
TRBJ1-2 | TRBD1 | TRBV20-1 | CSASRTGEFYGYTF | TGCAGTGCTAGTCGTACAGGGGAGTTCTATGGCTACACCTTC
TRBJ1-1 | NA | TRBV18 | CASSPGFGGDTEAFF | TGTGCCAGCTCACCAGGCTTCGGGGGGGACACTGAAGCTTTCTTT
TRBJ2-7 | TRBD1 | TRBV4-1 | CASSQLAGQGSSYEQYF | TGCGCCAGCAGCCAACTGGCCGGACAGGGCTCCTCCTACGAGCAGTACTTC
TRBJ1-1 | NA | TRBV12-3/TRBV12-4 | CASSREQNTEAFF | TGTGCCAGCAGTCGGGAGCAGAACACTGAAGCTTTCTTT